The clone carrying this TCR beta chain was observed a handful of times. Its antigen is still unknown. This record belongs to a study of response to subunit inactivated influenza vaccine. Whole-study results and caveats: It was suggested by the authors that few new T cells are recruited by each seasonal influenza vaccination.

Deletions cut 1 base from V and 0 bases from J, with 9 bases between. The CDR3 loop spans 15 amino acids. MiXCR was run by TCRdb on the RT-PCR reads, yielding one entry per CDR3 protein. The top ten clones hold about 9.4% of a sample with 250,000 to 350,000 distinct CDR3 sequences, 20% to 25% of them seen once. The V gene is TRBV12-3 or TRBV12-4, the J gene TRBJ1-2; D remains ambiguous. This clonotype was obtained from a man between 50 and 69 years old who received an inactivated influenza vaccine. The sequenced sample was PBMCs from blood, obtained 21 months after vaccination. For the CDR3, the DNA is TGTGCCAGCAGTTTAGTTCAGAAAGCTAACTATGGCTACACCTTC. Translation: CASSLVQKANYGYTF.